Shown below are 13 T cell receptor beta chains from a single sample sequenced in a study of blood T cell repertoires in COVID-19. The protocol was immunoSEQ multiplex PCR, while the TCRdb copy is restricted to in-frame clones and leaves out a portion. There are roughly 180,000 clones in the sample; approximately 88% occur only once, and roughly 13% lies in the top ten. The material sequenced was PBMCs or T cells enriched from blood (not recorded which). The receptors were gathered from a woman in her sixties or seventies who had recovered from COVID-19.

This chain connects TRBV3-1 (or the pseudogene TRBV3-2) to TRBJ1-1, with TRBD1 as a possible D gene (5 bases). The CDR3 is 14 residues long. Germline assignment: CDR1 LGHDT and CDR2 YNNKEL (reference sequence). Trimming removed 5 bases at V and 2 bases at J, with 12 bases between. CDR3 DNA: TGTGCCAGCAGCGGAGGGACCGCCAACACTGAAGCTTTCTTT. Translated, it gives CASSGGTANTEAFF.

The chain links TRBV2 to TRBJ2-2; 8 bases align to TRBD1. This CDR3 contains 15 residues. Trimming removed 7 bases from V and 6 bases from J; junction bases left unmatched: 10. Germline CDR1 reads SNHLY; CDR2 reads FYNNEI. The CDR3 protein is CASTLQGDGPGELFF. CDR3 bases: TGTGCCAGCACACTACAGGGGGATGGCCCCGGGGAGCTGTTTTTT.

Only a few counts were recorded for this clone. The chain joins TRBV9 to TRBJ2-1; 15 nucleotides match TRBD2. The CDR3 runs 15 residues. Germline assignment: CDR1 SGDLS and CDR2 YYNGEE. Unmatched junction bases numbered 5, after V lost 3 bases and J lost 10 bases. The CDR3 DNA follows: TGTGCCAGCAGCGCAGGGACTAGCGGGAGGTACGAGCAGTTCTTC. Translation gives CASSAGTSGRYEQFF.

CDR3 nucleotide sequence: TGTGCCAGTGCCGGGACACCCTCCTACGAGCAGTACTTC. Translating it yields CASAGTPSYEQYF. The chain couples TRBV19 to TRBJ2-7, with D perhaps TRBD1 (6 bases). Germline V gene data show CDR1 as LNHDA and CDR2 as SQIVND (reference sequence). V lost 8 bases, J lost 0 bases, and 11 bases lay in between. The CDR3 loop spans 13 amino acids.

This sequence joins TRBV19 and TRBJ1-5; D call uncertain. Trimming stripped 5 bases from V and 5 bases from J, with 16 bases between. This CDR3 is built from 15 residues. The V gene's germline CDR1 is LNHDA and CDR2 SQIVND (reference sequence). The CDR3 protein is CASSHDVIRDQPQHF. For the CDR3, the DNA is TGTGCCAGTAGTCACGACGTAATCCGGGATCAGCCCCAGCATTTT.

This clone was seen only a few times. V and J are TRBV6-1 and TRBJ2-1, with 8 nucleotides matching TRBD2. V lost 2 bases, J lost 7 bases, and 16 bases stayed unmatched. The germline CDR1 and CDR2 sequences are MNHNS and SASEGT. The CDR3 length is 18 residues. CDR3 nucleotides: TGTGCCAGCAGTGAAATCTCGTTGAACACCGGGACTAGAAATGAGCAGTTCTTC. It codes for CASSEISLNTGTRNEQFF.

The CDR3 spells CASTRTASHEQYF. CDR3 coding DNA: TGTGCCAGCACACGGACAGCGAGCCACGAGCAGTACTTC. V and J are TRBV2 and TRBJ2-7, with D perhaps TRBD1 (6 bases). CDR3 length: 13 amino acids. CDR1 and CDR2 (germline): SNHLY, FYNNEI. V was clipped by 7 bases and J by 5 bases, with 15 bases between them.

This chain uses TRBV2 with TRBJ1-1, with D uncertain. Germline V gives CDR1 SNHLY, CDR2 FYNNEI. This CDR3 is built from 15 residues. Trimming left V 8 bases short and J 1 base short, with 17 bases between. CDR3 residues: CASLSGSPGNTEAFF. In DNA, the CDR3 is TGTGCCAGCCTGAGCGGGAGCCCTGGGAACACTGAAGCTTTCTTT.

This clone was detected a few times. Other DNA sequences in this sample translate to the same CDR3. In nucleotides, the CDR3 is TGTGCCAGCAGCTTAGGTCAGAACAATGAGCAGTTCTTC. Translated: CASSLGQNNEQFF. The J gene is TRBJ2-1, the V gene TRBV7-3; no clear D. The CDR3 has 13 amino acids. Between the trimmed V and J ends, which lost 2 bases and 5 bases, there was a span of 7 bases. Germline CDR1 and CDR2: SGHTA and FQGTGA.

The V and J genes are TRBV28 and TRBJ1-3; 7 bases match TRBD1. The trim removed 6 bases at V and 4 bases at J, leaving 6 bases unmatched. This CDR3 spans 14 amino acids. CDR1 and CDR2 (germline): MDHEN, SYDVKM. Here the CDR3 reads CASSAGTAGNTIYF. CDR3 nucleotide sequence: TGTGCCAGCAGCGCCGGGACAGCCGGAAACACCATATATTTT.

As to this clone: Other nucleotide sequences from this sample produce the same CDR3. The gene calls are TRBV5-1 and TRBJ1-6; 7 nucleotides match TRBD1. V shed 0 bases and J 8 bases; nucleotides not matched to a gene: 2. This CDR3 spans 14 amino acids. Germline V gene lookup returns CDR1 SGHRS and CDR2 YFSETQ. The DNA of the CDR3 is TGCGCCAGCAGCTTGGACAGGGGAGATTCACCCCTCCACTTT. Translating it yields CASSLDRGDSPLHF.

The chain combines TRBV7-9 with TRBJ1-1; no clear D. Trimming left V 5 bases short and J 4 bases short, with 17 bases between. The CDR3 contains 15 residues. Germline CDR1 is SEHNR and CDR2 is FQNEAQ (reference sequence). CDR3 region: CASSPYELGVTEAFF. Written as DNA, the CDR3 is TGTGCCAGCAGCCCATACGAGTTGGGAGTCACTGAAGCTTTCTTT.

V usage is TRBV2 and J usage is TRBJ2-1, with D possibly being TRBD2 (6 bases). Germline CDR1 SNHLY, CDR2 FYNNEI. Trimming left V 2 bases short and J 10 bases short, with 9 bases between. This CDR3 region has 12 residues. The CDR3 loop reads CASSENAGEQFF. The CDR3 DNA reads as TGTGCCAGCAGTGAAAATGCGGGGGAGCAGTTCTTC.